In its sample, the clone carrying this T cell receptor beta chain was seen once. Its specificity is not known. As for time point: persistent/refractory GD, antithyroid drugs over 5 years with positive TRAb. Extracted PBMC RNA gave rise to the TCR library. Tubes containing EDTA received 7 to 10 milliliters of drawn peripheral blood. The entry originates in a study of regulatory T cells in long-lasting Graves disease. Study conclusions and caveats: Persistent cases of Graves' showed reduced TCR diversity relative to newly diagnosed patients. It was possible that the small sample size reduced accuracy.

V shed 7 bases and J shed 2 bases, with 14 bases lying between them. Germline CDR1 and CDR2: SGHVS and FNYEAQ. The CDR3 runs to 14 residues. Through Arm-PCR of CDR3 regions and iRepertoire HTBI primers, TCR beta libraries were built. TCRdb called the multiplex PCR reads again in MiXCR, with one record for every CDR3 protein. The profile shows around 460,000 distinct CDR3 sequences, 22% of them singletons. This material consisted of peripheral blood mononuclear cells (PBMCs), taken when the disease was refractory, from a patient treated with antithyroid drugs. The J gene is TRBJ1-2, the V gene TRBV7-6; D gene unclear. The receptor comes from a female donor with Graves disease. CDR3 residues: CASTPSPSNYGYTF. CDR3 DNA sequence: TGTGCCAGCACCCCTAGCCCCAGCAACTATGGCTACACCTTC.